This T cell receptor beta chain stems from a study of Ad26.COV2.S vaccination and SARS-CoV-2 variants (dated by TCRdb to the early 2020s). Turning to the overall study: Donors in the vaccine arm were drawn from COV1001, a phase I-IIa trial of Ad26.COV2.S in healthy adults that was multicentre, randomized, double-blind and placebo-controlled. Throughout the experiments and outcome assessment, investigators stayed blinded to trial group allocation. Trial participants were randomized into five groups of five: low-dose or high-dose Ad26.COV2.S given once or twice, or placebo on both occasions. Dosing of Ad26.COV2.S was intramuscular, at either 5x10^10 or 1x10^11 viral particles, delivered as one shot or as two shots spaced 56 days apart. TCRbeta repertoire sequencing was used to assess the specificity and breadth of SARS-CoV-2-reactive T cell receptors after Ad26.COV2.S vaccination. A total of 32 samples were included in the TCR-sequenced set, comprising roughly 19 Ad26.COV2.S vaccine recipients, 5 placebo recipients and 8 SARS-CoV-2 convalescent individuals.

About this clone: Which antigen it targets is not known. Nothing much larger sits one base from this clone, and base qualities are not available. Other nucleotide sequences from this sample produce the same CDR3.

Points the paper makes about the study in general: Ad26.COV2.S recipients had higher spike-specific TCR breadth than placebo recipients (P = 0.0014). According to the authors, total T cell responses may have been underestimated by the TCR breadth and depth analyses. The study lacked the statistical power to compare responses across vaccine doses or regimens. Vaccine and placebo recipients had similar non-spike TCR breadth, a finding consistent with the vaccine containing only spike. After vaccination, substantial breadth of spike-specific CD8+ and CD4+ T cell responses was reported.

The sample's treatment or condition label, decoded: 15 to 20 received Ad26.COV2.S at low or high dose, single or two shots; roughly five received placebo; per-sample allocation not given. Repertoires of vaccine and placebo recipients were sequenced from samples taken on day 63 after the first injection. In Cohort 1b, some 25 adults aged 18-55 years were enrolled at a single site in Boston, USA, between 29 July and 7 August 2020. Ad26.COV2.S consisted of a replication-incompetent adenovirus type 26 vector by which a prefusion-stabilized SARS-CoV-2 spike protein from the original Wuhan strain was expressed. CDR1 KGHSH and CDR2 LQKENI are derived from the germline V gene. From V the trimming removes 2 bases and from J it removes 3 bases, while the gene matches leave 0 bases of the junction unaccounted for. The CDR3 measures 14 amino acids from cysteine to phenylalanine. The DNA shown is the 42-base CDR3, in frame from base 1.

The immunoSEQ Assay was the method used to sequence TCRbeta CDR3 regions. After extraction, genomic DNA underwent amplification by bias-controlled multiplex PCR, followed by high-throughput sequencing. The paper's data handling went like this. Collapsing and filtering of sequences were performed to quantify the absolute abundance of each unique TCRbeta CDR3 region. Usable DNA was measured by amplifying reference genes present in all nucleated cells, and TCRbeta template counts were normalized to that usable DNA to estimate T cell fraction. Repertoire TCRs were annotated as SARS-CoV-2-specific when V gene, CDR3 amino acid sequence and J gene were exactly matched to a known reactive TCR set. The reference SARS-CoV-2 TCR set was obtained from MIRA and was filtered for enrichment in COVID-19-positive ImmuneCODE repertoires, whereby public or cross-reactive TCRs were removed. Using the MIRA antigens, annotated TCRs were further analysed by specific ORF or by position within an ORF. Depth was the summed frequency of annotated unique rearrangements, while breadth was defined as annotated unique rearrangements over total unique productive rearrangements. Two-sided Wilcoxon rank-sum tests were used to compare TCR breadth between groups. Sourced from immuneACCESS, this table was stored by TCRdb with only in-frame sequences that have V and J called. A share of the clones is absent; for the studies checked, an unresolved V gene accounts for under half, and the remainder has no known explanation. Clonal size and the V and J genes are those of that table, whereas D and trimming came from the DNA. The sample data list some 320,000 clones, and more than 70% of these were observed just once. 1.5% to 2.5% of the sample is in the top ten clones.

This sequence was found in a person aged 18-65 years who received the Ad26.COV2.S COVID-19 vaccine or a placebo. The sample in question was peripheral blood, obtained in a trial of Ad26.COV2.S vaccine versus placebo. The V gene is TRBV18 and the J gene is TRBJ1-2; TRBD1 matches 10 bases in the middle. The CDR3 corresponds to CASSPGTGDYGYTF. The DNA sequence is TGTGCCAGCTCACCAGGGACAGGGGACTATGGCTACACCTTC.